The 18 T cell receptor beta chains below come from one sample, sequenced in a study of cytomegalovirus exposure and HLA in healthy donors. Clones were read by immunoSEQ multiplex PCR, and TCRdb kept only the in-frame ones, dropping some. Of 95,000 to 150,000 clones listed, nearly 90% were seen once; the top ten hold 1.1%. The sample consisted of PBMCs. The receptors stem from a woman aged 18-30 years in good health and CMV-seronegative.

V usage is TRBV19 and J usage is TRBJ1-1, with TRBD1 matching 7 bases. The length of the CDR3 is 17 residues. Germline CDR1 is LNHDA and CDR2 is SQIVND (reference sequence). The trim removed 6 bases at V and 0 bases at J, leaving 13 bases unmatched. The CDR3 loop is CASSPGTPGQMNTEAFF. The CDR3 nucleotides are TGTGCCAGTAGCCCGGGGACCCCGGGACAGATGAACACTGAAGCTTTCTTT. The whole variable domain, filled in from reference TRBV19 and TRBJ1-1, reads DGGITQSPKYLFRKEGQNVTLSCEQNLNHDAMYWYRQDPGQGLRLIYYSQIVNDFQKGDIAEGYSVSREKKESFPLTVTSAQKNPTAFYLCASSPGTPGQMNTEAFFGQGTRLTVV.

This chain connects TRBV5-1 to TRBJ2-1; 8 positions match TRBD1. The J segment lost 7 bases and the V segment lost 4 bases, leaving 10 bases of the junction unmatched. This CDR3 has 15 amino acids. Germline V gives CDR1 SGHRS, CDR2 YFSETQ. CDR3 nucleotide sequence: TGCGCCAGCAGCAGACCGGGACAGGTCAATAATGAGCAGTTCTTC. Translating it yields CASSRPGQVNNEQFF.

V gene TRBV15 combines with J gene TRBJ2-7; tentatively, D is TRBD2 (5 bases). The CDR3 is made up of 14 amino acids. Trimming took off 0 bases at V and 5 bases at J, with 11 bases between the two ends. The germline gives CDR1 LNHNV, CDR2 YYDKDF (reference sequence). CDR3 region: CATSRDYAGNEQYF. For the CDR3, the DNA is TGTGCCACCAGCAGAGATTACGCCGGGAACGAGCAGTACTTC.

The chain has TRBV7-2 and TRBJ2-4; 9 bases line up with TRBD2. Losses at the gene ends were 0 bases for V and 9 bases for J; bases not matched to a gene: 9. Germline V CDR1 and CDR2: SGHTA, FQGNSA. The CDR3 length is 16 residues. The CDR3 DNA is TGTGCCAGCAGCTTAGCTAGCGGGAGTCGTAAGGGCATTCAGTACTTC. Its protein is CASSLASGSRKGIQYF.

V gene TRBV10-1 combines with J gene TRBJ2-1; D gene ambiguous. This CDR3 is 14 amino acids long. V gave up 2 bases and J gave up 3 bases, with 8 bases separating them. Germline V gives CDR1 WNHNN, CDR2 SYGVQD (reference sequence). The DNA of the CDR3 is TGCGCCAGCAGTGAGACGGGTTTCTACAATGAGCAGTTCTTC. Translated: CASSETGFYNEQFF.

This chain connects TRBV10-1 to TRBJ2-3, with TRBD1 matching 7 bases. J lost 6 bases, V lost 6 bases, and 6 bases had no gene match. The CDR3 is 13 residues long. Germline CDR1 is WNHNN and CDR2 is SYGVQD (reference sequence). The CDR3 bases are TGCGCCAGCAGCACCGGGACAGCCGATACGCAGTATTTT. Protein product: CASSTGTADTQYF.

The rearrangement uses TRBV7-8 and TRBJ2-7, with 14 nucleotides matching TRBD2. The CDR3 length is 19 residues. Germline V gene data show CDR1 as SGHVS and CDR2 as FQNEAQ. V trimming: 5 bases; J trimming: 3 bases; junction bases outside the gene matches: 15. CDR3 DNA: TGTGCCAGCAGCGTACCGGGACTAGCGGGAGTAACAGGGGTCTACGAGCAGTACTTC. Translated, it gives CASSVPGLAGVTGVYEQYF.

This clone was detected only a few times. This sequence joins TRBV7-7 and TRBJ2-7, with 7 bases lining up with TRBD1. Germline CDR1 is SSHAT and CDR2 is FNYEAQ (reference sequence). The V segment lost 5 bases and the J segment 0 bases; nucleotides outside the gene matches: 7. The CDR3 is 15 amino acids. The CDR3 is CASSDETGPSYEQYV. Here the CDR3 DNA reads TGTGCCAGCAGCGACGAGACAGGGCCCTCCTACGAGCAGTACGTC.

This sequence joins TRBV6-4 and TRBJ1-3, with D unresolved. The CDR3 is 14 amino acids. Germline V gives CDR1 MRHNA, CDR2 SNTAGT. Trimming cost V 8 bases and J 4 bases, with 15 bases left between them. The CDR3: CASFRQTLGNTIYF. The DNA of the CDR3 is TGTGCCAGCTTCAGGCAGACCCTGGGAAACACCATATATTTT.

V gene TRBV28 combines with J gene TRBJ2-3; possibly TRBD2 for D (5 bases). The CDR3 has 14 amino acids. V was shortened by 7 bases and J by 3 bases, with 14 bases between the two germline ends. Germline lookup yields CDR1 MDHEN and CDR2 SYDVKM. The CDR3 sequence is CASTLEEVTDTQYF. The DNA of the CDR3 is TGTGCCAGCACCTTGGAGGAGGTTACAGATACGCAGTATTTT.

The chain uses TRBV28 and TRBJ2-7; unclear D gene. CDR1 is MDHEN and CDR2 is SYDVKM in the germline V gene. This CDR3 has 13 residues. V gave up 8 bases and J gave up 0 bases, with 11 bases separating them. The CDR3 here is CASRLLFSYEQYF. The CDR3 DNA sequence: TGTGCCAGCCGATTACTGTTCTCCTACGAGCAGTACTTC.

This rearrangement joins TRBV6-1 to TRBJ2-7; a weak D match, TRBD1 (6 bases). Between the trimmed V and J ends, which lost 5 bases and 7 bases, there was a span of 18 bases. Looked up from germline, CDR1 is MNHNS and CDR2 is SASEGT. There are 14 residues in the CDR3. The CDR3 bases are TGTGCCAGCAGTCGCCCCCACAGGGTTGGGGAGCAGTACGTC. Its protein is CASSRPHRVGEQYV.

The chain carries TRBV27 and TRBJ2-6, with D maybe TRBD1 (6 bases). Deletions cut 5 bases from V and 4 bases from J, with 15 bases between. Germline CDR1 MNHEY, CDR2 SMNVEV (reference sequence). This CDR3 has 16 residues. In DNA, the CDR3 is TGTGCCAGCAGTATGACAGGAACCGGGGGGGCCAACGTCCTGACTTTC. It encodes CASSMTGTGGANVLTF.

The CDR3 spells CAISEGDRQYV. The CDR3 DNA reads TGTGCCATCAGTGAGGGGGACAGGCAGTACGTC. The genes are TRBV10-3 and TRBJ2-7; 7 nucleotides match TRBD1. Germline CDR1 reads ENHRY; CDR2 reads SYGVKD. The trim removed 2 bases at V and 9 bases at J, leaving 1 base unmatched. CDR3 size: 11 residues.

The chain has TRBV5-1 and TRBJ1-2, with D uncertain. Germline CDR1 and CDR2: SGHRS and YFSETQ. This CDR3 spans 14 amino acids. Trimming pared 5 bases from V and 4 bases from J, leaving 15 bases between. The CDR3 DNA reads TGCGCCAGCAGAACAAAAATTGCCTCCTATGGCTACACCTTC. It codes for CASRTKIASYGYTF.

V is TRBV6-5 and J is TRBJ1-1; the D is unclear. The CDR3 has 15 residues. V lost 2 bases and J lost 4, with 14 bases in between. Germline V gene lookup returns CDR1 MNHEY and CDR2 SVGAGI. This chain's CDR3 is CASSYVGPLRTEAFF. Written as DNA, the CDR3 is TGTGCCAGCAGTTACGTTGGGCCGCTGCGCACTGAAGCTTTCTTT.

The V call is TRBV2, the J call TRBJ2-1; D possibly corresponds to TRBD1 (5 bases). Germline-derived CDR1 and CDR2 are SNHLY and FYNNEI. Trimming took off 8 bases at V and 13 bases at J, with 15 bases between the two ends. This CDR3 has 11 amino acids. CDR3 region: CASLQQVQQFF. The CDR3 DNA reads TGTGCCAGCCTCCAACAGGTGCAACAGTTCTTC.

The rearrangement links TRBV27 to TRBJ2-4; 7 bases agree with TRBD1. Trimming at V came to 8 bases and at J to 7 bases, leaving 5 bases not matched to a gene. From germline, CDR1 is MNHEY and CDR2 SMNVEV (reference sequence). The CDR3 totals 12 residues. The CDR3 loop is CASRDRVNIQYF. Here the CDR3 DNA reads TGTGCCAGCCGAGACAGGGTTAACATTCAGTACTTC.